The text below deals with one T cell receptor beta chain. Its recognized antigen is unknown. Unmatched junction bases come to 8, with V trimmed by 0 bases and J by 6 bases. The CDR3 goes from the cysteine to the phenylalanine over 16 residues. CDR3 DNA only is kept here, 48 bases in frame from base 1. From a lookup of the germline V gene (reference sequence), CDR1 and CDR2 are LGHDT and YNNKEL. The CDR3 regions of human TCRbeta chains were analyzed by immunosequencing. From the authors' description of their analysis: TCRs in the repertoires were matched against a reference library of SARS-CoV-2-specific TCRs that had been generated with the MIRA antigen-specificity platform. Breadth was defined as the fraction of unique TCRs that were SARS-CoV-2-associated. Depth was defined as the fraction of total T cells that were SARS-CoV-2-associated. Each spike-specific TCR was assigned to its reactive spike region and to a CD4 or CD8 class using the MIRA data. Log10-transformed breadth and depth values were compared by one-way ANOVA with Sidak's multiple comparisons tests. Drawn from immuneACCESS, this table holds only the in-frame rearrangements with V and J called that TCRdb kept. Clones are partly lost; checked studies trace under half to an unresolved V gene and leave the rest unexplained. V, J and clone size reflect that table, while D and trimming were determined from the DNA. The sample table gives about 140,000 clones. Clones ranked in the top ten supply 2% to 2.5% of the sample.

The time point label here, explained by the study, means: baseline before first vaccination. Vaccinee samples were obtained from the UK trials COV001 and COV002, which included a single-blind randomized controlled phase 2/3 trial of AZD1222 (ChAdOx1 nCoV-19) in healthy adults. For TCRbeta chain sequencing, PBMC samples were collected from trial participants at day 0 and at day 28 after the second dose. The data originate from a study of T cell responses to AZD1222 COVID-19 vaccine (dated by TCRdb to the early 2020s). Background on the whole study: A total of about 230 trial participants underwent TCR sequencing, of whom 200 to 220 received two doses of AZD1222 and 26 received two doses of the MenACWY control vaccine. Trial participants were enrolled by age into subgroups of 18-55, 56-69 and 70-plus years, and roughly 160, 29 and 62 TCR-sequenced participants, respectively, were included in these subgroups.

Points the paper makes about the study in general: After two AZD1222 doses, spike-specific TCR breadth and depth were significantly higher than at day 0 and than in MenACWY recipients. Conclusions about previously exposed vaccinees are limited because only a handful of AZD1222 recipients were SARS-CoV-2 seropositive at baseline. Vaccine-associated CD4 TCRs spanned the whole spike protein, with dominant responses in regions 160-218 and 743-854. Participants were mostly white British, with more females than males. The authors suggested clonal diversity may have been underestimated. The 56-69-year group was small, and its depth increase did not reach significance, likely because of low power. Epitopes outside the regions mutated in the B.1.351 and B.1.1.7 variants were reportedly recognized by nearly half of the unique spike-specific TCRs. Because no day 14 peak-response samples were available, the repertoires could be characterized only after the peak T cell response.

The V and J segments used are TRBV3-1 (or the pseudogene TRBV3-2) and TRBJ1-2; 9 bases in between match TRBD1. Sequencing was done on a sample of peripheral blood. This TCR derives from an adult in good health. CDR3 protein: CASSQDLWGQGDGYTF. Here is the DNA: TGTGCCAGCAGCCAAGATCTTTGGGGACAGGGCGATGGCTACACCTTC.